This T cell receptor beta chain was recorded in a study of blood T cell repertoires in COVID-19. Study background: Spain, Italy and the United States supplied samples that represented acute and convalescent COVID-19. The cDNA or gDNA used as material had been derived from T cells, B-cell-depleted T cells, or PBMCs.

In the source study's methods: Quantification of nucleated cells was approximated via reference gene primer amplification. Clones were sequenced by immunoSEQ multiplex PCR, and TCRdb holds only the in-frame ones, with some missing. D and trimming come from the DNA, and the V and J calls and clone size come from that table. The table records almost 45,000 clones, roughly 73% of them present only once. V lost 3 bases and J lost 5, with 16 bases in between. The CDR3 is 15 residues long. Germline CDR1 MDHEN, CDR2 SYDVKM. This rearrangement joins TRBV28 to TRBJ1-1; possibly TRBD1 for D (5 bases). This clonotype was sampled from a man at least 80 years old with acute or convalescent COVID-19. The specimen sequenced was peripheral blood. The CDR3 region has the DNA TGTGCCAGCAGTTTTCTGCGGGGCAGTGGTACTGAAGCTTTCTTT. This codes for CASSFLRGSGTEAFF. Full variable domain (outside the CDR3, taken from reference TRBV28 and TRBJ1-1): DVKVTQSSRYLVKRTGEKVFLECVQDMDHENMFWYRQDPGLGLRLIYFSYDVKMKEKGDIPEGYSVSREKKERFSLILESASTNQTSMYLCASSFLRGSGTEAFFGQGTRLTVV.